This TCR beta chain is drawn from a study of vaccination and CD4 T cells after COVID-19. Across the whole study: In culture, cells were exposed to overlapping spike peptides from SARS-CoV-2, HCoV-NL63, HCoV-OC43 and HCoV-229E.

This clonotype was picked up a small number of times. What it binds is unknown. Cultured CD4+ T cell DNA underwent sequencing with the Oncomine TCR Beta short-read assay. Once CD4+ T cells had been cultured, genomic DNA was extracted from them. Each CDR3 protein gets one entry after TCRdb re-called the PCR reads with MiXCR. The sample records approximately 20,000 distinct CDR3 sequences, approximately 22% being singletons. With V trimmed by 6 bases and J by 3 bases, 3 bases remained unmatched. The CDR3 consists of 14 residues. Per germline, CDR1 LNHDA and CDR2 SQIVND (reference sequence). Treatment defined: roughly 10-day PBMC culture with coronavirus spike peptide pools or control peptides (ViraFEST assay). Alongside around 10 IU/ml IL-2 and 9 to 10 ug/ml peptide pools, PBMCs were cultured at some 2.1 million per well.

The gene calls are TRBV19 and TRBJ1-4, with 8 bases matching TRBD1. This receptor was identified in a human donor with COVID-19. Sequencing was done on a sample of cultured CD4+ T cells from blood. CDR3: CASRQGAANEKLFF. CDR3 nucleotide sequence: TGTGCCAGTAGGCAGGGGGCGGCTAATGAAAAACTGTTTTTT.